The 29 T cell receptor beta chains below were found in one sample sequenced in a study of blood T cell repertoires in COVID-19. The assay was immunoSEQ multiplex PCR, and TCRdb's table has in-frame clones only and misses some. The data show under 250,000 clones, with 70% to 90% seen just once and approximately 1.6% held by the top ten. The sequenced material came from PBMCs or T cells enriched from blood (not recorded which). The receptors shown here come from a man in his forties or fifties who had recovered from COVID-19.

The CDR3 DNA is TGTGCCAGTAGTTACGGGACAGGCAACACTGAAGCTTTCTTT. This translates into CASSYGTGNTEAFF. The J gene is TRBJ1-1, the V gene TRBV19; 8 bases are shared with TRBD1. The J segment lost 2 bases and the V segment lost 5 bases, leaving 4 bases of the junction unmatched. The CDR3 consists of 14 residues. From germline, CDR1 is LNHDA and CDR2 SQIVND (reference sequence).

Turning to this clone: The same CDR3 arises from other DNA sequences in this sample as well. This chain connects TRBV6-5 to TRBJ2-3, with 8 bases identical to TRBD2. With V trimmed by 6 bases and J by 0 bases, 2 bases remained unmatched. CDR3 length: 14 amino acids. Germline values: CDR1 MNHEY, CDR2 SVGAGI. CDR3 nucleotides: TGTGCCAGCAGCTTAGCGGGGAGCACAGATACGCAGTATTTT. It encodes CASSLAGSTDTQYF.

The CDR3 DNA is TGCGCCAGCAGCTTTAAGGGGGCGAACACTGAAGCTTTCTTT. Protein product: CASSFKGANTEAFF. The chain recombines TRBV5-1 with TRBJ1-1; 7 positions match TRBD1. CDR1 and CDR2 from the germline V gene are SGHRS and YFSETQ. This CDR3 spans 14 amino acids. V shed 2 bases, J shed 1 base, and the junction held 2 bases outside the gene matches.

The gene calls are TRBV14 and TRBJ1-4; D uncertain. Between the trimmed V and J ends, which lost 1 base and 0 bases, there was a span of 12 bases. This CDR3 region has 17 residues. From germline, CDR1 is SGHDN and CDR2 FVKESK. This chain's CDR3 is CASSQVGQAATNEKLFF. In nucleotides, the CDR3 is TGTGCCAGCAGCCAAGTTGGGCAGGCCGCAACTAATGAAAAACTGTTTTTT. Full variable domain (rest looked up from reference TRBV14 and TRBJ1-4): EAGVTQFPSHSVIEKGQTVTLRCDPISGHDNLYWYRRVMGKEIKFLLHFVKESKQDESGMPNNRFLAERTGGTYSTLKVQPAELEDSGVYFCASSQVGQAATNEKLFFGSGTQLSVL.

This clone is a singleton in its sample. The chain uses TRBV11-2 and TRBJ1-3; 7 positions match TRBD1. J was trimmed by 4 bases and V by 5 bases; bases with no gene match: 5. Germline values: CDR1 SGHAT, CDR2 FQNNGV. The CDR3 loop spans 14 amino acids. In DNA form, the CDR3 reads TGTGCCAGCAGCCCGATAGGGGGCGGAAACACCATATATTTT. Encoded protein: CASSPIGGGNTIYF.

The CDR3 region is CASSQLGLDQETQYF. The DNA for the CDR3 is TGTGCCAGCAGCCAATTAGGACTAGATCAAGAGACCCAGTACTTC. The V call is TRBV14, the J call TRBJ2-5; 7 nucleotides match TRBD2. The J segment lost 2 bases and the V segment lost 2 bases, leaving 5 bases of the junction unmatched. This CDR3 has 15 residues. Germline CDR1 reads SGHDN; CDR2 reads FVKESK.

This clone was recorded once. V and J are TRBV5-1 and TRBJ2-2; 12 bases align to TRBD2. CDR3 length equals 18 residues. Germline CDR1 SGHRS, CDR2 YFSETQ. With V trimmed by 5 bases and J by 4 bases, 12 bases remained unmatched. The CDR3 spells CASRQRLAGVYVTGELFF. The CDR3 DNA reads as TGCGCCAGCAGACAACGACTAGCGGGAGTGTATGTCACCGGGGAGCTGTTTTTT.

The chain combines TRBV18 with TRBJ1-2; TRBD1 matches at 9 bases. The germline V gene has CDR1 KGHSH and CDR2 LQKENI. This CDR3 has 16 residues. The junction had 6 bases not matched to a gene; V was cut back by 4 bases and J by 0 bases. CDR3 sequence (DNA): TGTGCCAGCTCACGAGCTGGACAGGGGTCTAACTATGGCTACACCTTC. This translates into CASSRAGQGSNYGYTF. The entire variable domain, with the rest obtained from reference TRBV18 and TRBJ1-2, is as follows: NAGVMQNPRHLVRRRGQEARLRCSPMKGHSHVYWYRQLPEEGLKFMVYLQKENIIDESGMPKERFSAEFPKEGPSILRIQQVVRGDSAAYFCASSRAGQGSNYGYTFGSGTRLTVV.

This rearrangement joins TRBV5-1 to TRBJ2-1; the match to TRBD2 covers 13 bases. The CDR3 consists of 17 residues. Germline V lookup: CDR1 SGHRS, CDR2 YFSETQ. J lost 7 bases, V lost 4 bases, and 11 bases had no gene match. The CDR3 DNA reads as TGCGCCAGCAGCCCCCCTCTACTAGCGGGAGGGGGGAATGAGCAGTTCTTC. This codes for CASSPPLLAGGGNEQFF. Looking up the rest from reference TRBV5-1 and TRBJ2-1 gives the full variable domain: KAGVTQTPRYLIKTRGQQVTLSCSPISGHRSVSWYQQTPGQGLQFLFEYFSETQRNKGNFPGRFSGRQFSNSRSEMNVSTLELGDSALYLCASSPPLLAGGGNEQFFGPGTRLTVL.

The J gene is TRBJ2-7, the V gene TRBV27, with 7 bases fitting TRBD1. J was trimmed by 1 base and V by 5 bases; bases with no gene match: 8. The CDR3 covers 15 residues. Germline V gene data show CDR1 as MNHEY and CDR2 as SMNVEV (reference sequence). CDR3 loop: CASSEGASTSYEQYF. CDR3 in DNA: TGTGCCAGCAGTGAGGGGGCTTCCACATCCTACGAGCAGTACTTC.

The chain uses TRBV5-6 and TRBJ1-1; D remains unclear. Per the germline V gene, CDR1 is SGHDT and CDR2 is YYEEEE. Trimming left V 0 bases short and J 2 bases short, with 5 bases between. The CDR3 spans 13 residues. CDR3: CASSLGINTEAFF. The CDR3 region has the DNA TGTGCCAGCAGCTTGGGTATTAACACTGAAGCTTTCTTT.

The J gene is TRBJ1-5, the V gene TRBV19; D is perhaps TRBD1 (6 bases). Germline V gene lookup returns CDR1 LNHDA and CDR2 SQIVND (reference sequence). V shed 3 bases and J shed 15 bases, with 18 bases lying between them. The CDR3 has 13 residues. CDR3 region: CASSIGGLAGGHF. For the CDR3, the DNA is TGTGCCAGTAGTATTGGGGGCCTGGCGGGGGGGCATTTT.

The chain has TRBV7-9 and TRBJ1-6, with D possibly matching TRBD1 (6 bases). The CDR3 spans 13 residues. The germline V gene has CDR1 SEHNR and CDR2 FQNEAQ (reference sequence). Trimming removed 6 bases at V and 10 bases at J, with 13 bases between. The CDR3 spells CASRGTSPSPLHF. The CDR3 nucleotides read TGTGCCAGCAGGGGGACATCCCCCTCACCCCTCCACTTT.

Many counts were recorded for this clone. The chain combines TRBV10-2 with TRBJ2-2; D gene unclear. V lost 0 bases and J 5 bases, leaving 7 bases between the germline ends. The CDR3 loop spans 14 amino acids. From germline, CDR1 is WSHSY and CDR2 SAAADI. The CDR3 sequence is CASSESEETGELFF. Here the CDR3 DNA reads TGCGCCAGCAGTGAGTCCGAGGAGACCGGGGAGCTGTTTTTT.

This chain uses TRBV5-4 with TRBJ2-7, with 7 bases lining up with TRBD1. The CDR3 sequence is 15 residues long. Looked up from germline, CDR1 is SGHNT and CDR2 is YYREEE (reference sequence). The V gene end was trimmed by 3 bases and the J gene end by 2 bases; junction bases not matched to a gene: 8. Here the CDR3 DNA reads TGTGCCAGCAGCTGGTCCGGGACAGCAGCCTACGAGCAGTACTTC. Its protein is CASSWSGTAAYEQYF.

This clone has only a few counts. This chain connects TRBV7-9 to TRBJ2-1; no definite D call. There are 14 residues in the CDR3. Trimming left V 5 bases short and J 5 bases short, with 13 bases between. Looked up from germline, CDR1 is SEHNR and CDR2 is FQNEAQ (reference sequence). In nucleotides, the CDR3 is TGTGCCAGCAGCAAAGGCCTAGTAAACAATGAGCAGTTCTTC. Its protein is CASSKGLVNNEQFF.

The chain has TRBV18 and TRBJ2-7; 11 positions agree with TRBD2. This CDR3 comprises 18 residues. V was clipped by 1 base and J by 5 bases; unmatched bases: 13. The germline CDR1 and CDR2 sequences are KGHSH and LQKENI. The CDR3 DNA reads TGTGCCAGCTCACCACGAGGGACTAGCGGACGAATTAGCAACGAGCAGTACTTC. Protein: CASSPRGTSGRISNEQYF.

This clone was detected a few times. The chain combines TRBV7-9 with TRBJ2-1; a possible D gene is TRBD1 (6 bases). The CDR3 runs to 14 residues. V was clipped by 6 bases and J by 6 bases, with 15 bases between them. Looked up from germline, CDR1 is SEHNR and CDR2 is FQNEAQ (reference sequence). The CDR3 here is CASSSGTNLNEQFF. CDR3 bases: TGTGCCAGCAGTTCCGGGACAAACCTCAATGAGCAGTTCTTC.

This clone has a count of ten or more. This chain uses TRBV29-1 with TRBJ2-7; TRBD1 might be the D (5 bases). The germline V gene encodes CDR1 SQVTM and CDR2 ANQGSEA. The CDR3 totals 11 residues. V was pared by 7 bases and J by 1 base, with 8 bases between. The CDR3 spells CSATGSYEQYF. The CDR3 DNA reads TGCAGCGCTACAGGATCCTACGAGCAGTACTTC.

This clone was seen a few times. Its ends do not fully match the called genes, so a read error is possible. This rearrangement joins TRBV29-1 to TRBJ1-2; D is perhaps TRBD1 (5 bases). The germline gives CDR1 SQVTM, CDR2 ANQGSEA. This CDR3 spans 15 amino acids. The CDR3 loop reads CSVDEPFSRDYGYTF. The CDR3 coding sequence is TGCAGCGTTGATGAGCCCTTTTCGAGGGACTACGGCTACACCTTC. The whole variable domain, remainder taken from reference TRBV29-1 and TRBJ1-2, is SAVISQKPSRDICQRGTSLTIQCQVDSQVTMMFWYRQQPGQSLTLIATANQGSEATYESGFVIDKFPISRPNLTFSTLTVSNMSPEDSSIYLCSVDEPFSRDYGYTFGSGTRLTVV.

This clone was found once. V and J are TRBV7-9 and TRBJ1-3; D remains ambiguous. There are 14 residues in the CDR3. The germline V gene encodes CDR1 SEHNR and CDR2 FQNEAQ (reference sequence). V gave up 6 bases and J gave up 0 bases, with 9 bases separating them. CDR3 sequence: CASRSSSSGNTIYF. CDR3 nucleotides: TGTGCCAGCAGATCGTCCTCCTCTGGAAACACCATATATTTT.

Only a few counts were recorded for this clone. This sequence joins TRBV5-1 and TRBJ1-1; D gene uncertain. The CDR3 is 15 residues long. Germline assignment: CDR1 SGHRS and CDR2 YFSETQ. Trimming removed 0 bases from V and 0 bases from J, with 9 bases in between. The CDR3 DNA reads TGCGCCAGCAGCTTGGAGAGGTTTATGAACACTGAAGCTTTCTTT. Translation gives CASSLERFMNTEAFF.

The chain carries TRBV12-5 and TRBJ1-6; 7 positions match TRBD1. There are 19 residues in the CDR3. V lost 0 bases, J lost 0 bases, and 8 bases stayed unmatched. The germline CDR1 and CDR2 sequences are LGHNT and FRNRAP. CDR3 loop: CASGLVLSGQSSYNSPLHF. In DNA form, the CDR3 reads TGTGCTAGTGGTTTGGTACTTTCGGGACAGAGCTCCTATAATTCACCCCTCCACTTT.

The CDR3 loop reads CASSFSGTGGSGELFF. The CDR3 DNA reads as TGTGCCAGCAGCTTTTCCGGGACAGGGGGCTCCGGGGAGCTGTTTTTT. This chain links TRBV7-2 with TRBJ2-2; 12 bases are a match to TRBD1. Germline V lookup: CDR1 SGHTA, CDR2 FQGNSA. This CDR3 comprises 16 residues. The junction had 5 bases not matched to a gene; V was cut back by 3 bases and J by 6 bases.

This clone occurred a few times. The V call is TRBV18, the J call TRBJ1-1; no firm D call. This CDR3 has 15 residues. The germline gives CDR1 KGHSH, CDR2 LQKENI. Trimming stripped 0 bases from V and 2 bases from J, with 10 bases between. Written as DNA, the CDR3 is TGTGCCAGCTCACCACCGTCAGTAGCTAACACTGAAGCTTTCTTT. Translated: CASSPPSVANTEAFF. The complete variable domain, with remaining parts taken from reference TRBV18 and TRBJ1-1, reads NAGVMQNPRHLVRRRGQEARLRCSPMKGHSHVYWYRQLPEEGLKFMVYLQKENIIDESGMPKERFSAEFPKEGPSILRIQQVVRGDSAAYFCASSPPSVANTEAFFGQGTRLTVV.

This chain connects TRBV5-8 to TRBJ2-2; TRBD1 aligns across 8 bases. Trimming took 3 bases from V and 2 from J; bases not matched to a gene: 6. The CDR3 length is 16 residues. Germline lookup yields CDR1 SGHTS and CDR2 YDEGEE. The chain's CDR3 is CASSWGQARNTGELFF. As DNA, the CDR3 is TGTGCCAGCAGCTGGGGACAGGCCAGAAACACCGGGGAGCTGTTTTTT.

This sequence joins TRBV5-5 and TRBJ1-1; D ambiguous. V lost 2 bases, J lost 0 bases, and 8 bases lay in between. The CDR3 totals 14 residues. Germline lookup yields CDR1 SGHKS and CDR2 YYEKEE (reference sequence). Written as DNA, the CDR3 is TGTGCCAGCAGCTTCGGGGAAATGAACACTGAAGCTTTCTTT. It translates to CASSFGEMNTEAFF.

This chain connects TRBV6-2 or TRBV6-3 to TRBJ1-5; a possible D gene is TRBD1 (6 bases). The CDR3 contains 15 residues. Germline-derived CDR1 and CDR2 are MNHEY and SVGEGT. Trimming removed 5 bases at V and 6 bases at J, with 17 bases between. CDR3 nucleotides: TGTGCCAGCAGTACGCGGGGGGCGCATTTTCAGCCCCAGCATTTT. Its translation is CASSTRGAHFQPQHF.

The rearrangement joins TRBV2 to TRBJ2-5; TRBD2 agrees at 13 bases. This CDR3 has 15 amino acids. Trimming removed 5 bases from V and 5 bases from J; junction bases left unmatched: 5. The germline CDR1 and CDR2 sequences are SNHLY and FYNNEI. The chain's CDR3 is CASSRGLAGVETQYF. The CDR3, as DNA: TGTGCCAGCAGTCGCGGACTAGCGGGAGTGGAGACCCAGTACTTC.